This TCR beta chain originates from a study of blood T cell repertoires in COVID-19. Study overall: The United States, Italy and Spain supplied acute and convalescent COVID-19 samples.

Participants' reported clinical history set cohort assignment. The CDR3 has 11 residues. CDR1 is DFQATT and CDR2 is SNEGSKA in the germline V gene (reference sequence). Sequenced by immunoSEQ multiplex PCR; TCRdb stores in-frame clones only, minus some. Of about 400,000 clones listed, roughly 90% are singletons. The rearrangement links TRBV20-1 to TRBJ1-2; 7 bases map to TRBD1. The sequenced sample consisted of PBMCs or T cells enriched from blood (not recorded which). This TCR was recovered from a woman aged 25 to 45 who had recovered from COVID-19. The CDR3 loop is CGSRGDYGYTF. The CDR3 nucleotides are TGCGGATCCAGGGGGGATTATGGCTACACCTTC.